Listed below are T cell receptor beta chains from one sample, sequenced in a study of radiotherapy plus CTLA-4 blockade in lung cancer. The method was immunoSEQ multiplex PCR; TCRdb's version includes in-frame clones alone and lacks a portion of them. The sample contains about 80,000 clones, around 80% of which appear only once. The specimen was peripheral blood, collected from a patient treated with radiotherapy plus ipilimumab. These receptors all come from a human donor with non-small cell lung cancer who had stable disease on radiotherapy plus ipilimumab. Each CDR3 is given with its conserved first and last residue. Each record gives: V gene, clone size, J gene, D gene, CDR3 protein, CDR3 DNA. D genes are given only for firm matches. Only some rows state a clone size, as once, few, many or a class for expanded clones.

TRBV9,.,TRBJ1-2,.,CASSVGQATGYGYTF,TGTGCCAGCAGCGTAGGTCAGGCGACTGGCTATGGCTACACCTTC
TRBV15,.,TRBJ1-5,.,CATSREAGWSNQPQHF,TGTGCCACCAGCAGAGAGGCAGGGTGGAGCAATCAGCCCCAGCATTTT
TRBV5-1,.,TRBJ2-3,TRBD2,CASSRGLAGGPGDTQYF,TGCGCCAGCAGCCGAGGACTAGCGGGGGGACCAGGAGATACGCAGTATTTT
TRBV6-5,few,TRBJ2-7,TRBD1,CASRPGQGPQYF,TGTGCCAGCAGGCCCGGACAGGGACCTCAGTACTTC
TRBV5-1,.,TRBJ2-3,.,CASTPGLRVDTQYF,TGCGCCAGCACCCCAGGGCTACGCGTGGATACGCAGTATTTT
TRBV5-1,.,TRBJ2-1,.,CASRGNSYNEQFF,TGCGCCAGCAGAGGGAACTCCTACAATGAGCAGTTCTTC
TRBV6-5,.,TRBJ2-1,TRBD2,CASTLKRGGRNEQFF,TGTGCCAGCACCCTCAAGCGGGGGGGCCGAAATGAGCAGTTCTTC
TRBV30,.,TRBJ2-7,.,CAWSVGGHNSYEQYF,TGTGCCTGGAGTGTAGGGGGACATAACTCCTACGAGCAGTACTTC
TRBV9,.,TRBJ1-3,.,CASSTGDVPGNTIYF,TGTGCCAGCAGCACCGGGGACGTCCCTGGAAACACCATATATTTT
TRBV5-4,.,TRBJ2-7,.,CASSQSRRGEQYF,TGTGCCAGCAGCCAGTCGCGAAGGGGCGAGCAGTACTTC
TRBV6-6,.,TRBJ2-1,TRBD1,CASSYLRGSSYNEQFF,TGTGCCAGCAGTTACCTCAGGGGGAGCTCCTACAATGAGCAGTTCTTC
TRBV7-8,.,TRBJ2-6,.,CASSLGLSGANVLTF,TGTGCCAGCAGCTTAGGACTCTCTGGGGCCAACGTCCTGACTTTC
TRBV10-3,.,TRBJ1-1,TRBD1,CAISESGRGRTEAFF,TGTGCCATCAGTGAGTCGGGGAGGGGGCGCACTGAAGCTTTCTTT
TRBV13,.,TRBJ2-7,.,CASSLIPGTYEQYF,TGTGCCAGCAGCTTAATACCGGGTACCTACGAGCAGTACTTC
TRBV29-1,.,TRBJ2-7,TRBD1,CSVVVQGLRYEQYF,TGCAGCGTTGTAGTACAGGGGCTCCGGTACGAGCAGTACTTC
TRBV10-3,.,TRBJ1-5,TRBD1,CAISAQGVNQPQHF,TGTGCCATCAGTGCGCAGGGGGTTAATCAGCCCCAGCATTTT
TRBV18,.,TRBJ2-7,TRBD1,CASSPSTGAYEQYF,TGTGCCAGCTCACCTTCGACAGGGGCCTACGAGCAGTACTTC
TRBV7-9,.,TRBJ1-2,TRBD1,CASTGTGVFNYGYTF,TGTGCCAGCACCGGGACAGGTGTTTTTAACTATGGCTACACCTTC
TRBV28,.,TRBJ1-4,TRBD1,CATRQGRGFGEKLFF,TGTGCCACCCGACAGGGGCGGGGGTTTGGTGAAAAACTGTTTTTT
TRBV6-5,once,TRBJ2-7,.,CASSYSGVGGYEQYF,TGTGCCAGCAGTTACTCGGGGGTAGGAGGCTACGAGCAGTACTTC
TRBV2,once,TRBJ1-6,TRBD1,CASLWDSSNSPLHF,TGTGCCAGCCTATGGGACAGCTCCAATTCACCCCTCCACTTT
TRBV11-1,.,TRBJ2-7,TRBD1,CASSPGQGNYEQYF,TGTGCCAGCAGCCCGGGACAGGGGAACTACGAGCAGTACTTC
TRBV11-2,.,TRBJ2-1,.,CASSTLSSSYNEQFF,TGTGCCAGCAGCACACTCTCGAGCTCCTACAATGAGCAGTTCTTC
TRBV7-2,.,TRBJ2-7,.,CASSLGGRYEQYF,TGTGCCAGCAGCTTAGGGGGCCGCTACGAGCAGTACTTC
TRBV28,few,TRBJ1-2,.,CATQGLSGAANYGYTF,TGTGCCACCCAGGGTTTATCGGGAGCTGCTAACTATGGCTACACCTTC
TRBV10-2,.,TRBJ2-7,.,CASSESPIPYEQYF,TGCGCCAGCAGTGAGTCACCAATCCCCTACGAGCAGTACTTC
TRBV18,.,TRBJ1-4,.,CASSPQEKLFF,TGTGCCAGCTCACCACAGGAAAAACTGTTTTTT
TRBV7-3,.,TRBJ2-6,.,CASRGQSSGANVLTF,TGTGCCAGCAGAGGACAGAGCTCTGGGGCCAACGTCCTGACTTTC
TRBV6-1,.,TRBJ1-5,TRBD1,CASSAKGAIQPQHF,TGTGCCAGCAGTGCAAAGGGGGCTATTCAGCCCCAGCATTTT
TRBV4-1,.,TRBJ2-5,TRBD2,CASSQGLAGETQYF,TGCGCCAGCAGCCAAGGACTAGCGGGGGAGACCCAGTACTTC
TRBV7-7,few,TRBJ2-1,.,CASSPVPSQSKSYNEQFF,TGTGCCAGCAGCCCTGTTCCCTCCCAGAGCAAGTCCTACAATGAGCAGTTCTTC
TRBV21-1,.,TRBJ2-5,.,CASSKIVEAGAVQETQYF,TGTGCCAGCAGCAAAATAGTGGAGGCGGGAGCTGTGCAGGAGACCCAGTACTTC
TRBV28,.,TRBJ1-4,.,CASSLGGTGNEKLFF,TGTGCCAGCAGTTTGGGGGGCACAGGGAATGAAAAACTGTTTTTT